What follows are 32 T cell receptor beta chains derived from one specimen sequenced in a study of regulatory and conventional T cells in RAG deficiency. Genomic DNA came from blood regulatory T cells gated CD4+ CD25-high CD127-low. Assay used: immunoSEQ multiplex PCR; TCRdb lists only in-frame clones, some missing. The sample has some 28,000 clones, about 90% seen once; the top ten hold around 0.82%. These records were also assigned to another study, of regulatory T cells. That work states: The primer mix had 52 TRBV and 13 TRBJ primers.

Input material: Tregs sorted from blood. The receptor source for this set is a human donor in good health.

The sample holds one count of this clone. This chain joins TRBV5-1 and TRBJ2-7; D unresolved. The germline V and J ends were trimmed by 0 bases and 2 bases, with 6 bases remaining between them. The V gene's germline CDR1 is SGHRS and CDR2 YFSETQ. This CDR3 comprises 13 residues. The CDR3 here is CASSLAVPYEQYF. In nucleotides, the CDR3 is TGCGCCAGCAGCTTGGCGGTTCCCTACGAGCAGTACTTC.

V is TRBV19 and J is TRBJ1-3; D gene unclear. CDR1 and CDR2 (germline): LNHDA, SQIVND (reference sequence). V lost 7 bases to trimming and J lost 5 bases, with 12 bases between them. The CDR3 loop spans 13 amino acids. CDR3 bases: TGTGCCAGTATAGGGTCCGGGAGAAACACCATATATTTT. Protein: CASIGSGRNTIYF.

This chain joins TRBV6-5 and TRBJ2-1, with 8 bases identical to TRBD1. Germline trimming cut 6 bases from V and 8 bases from J; bases unmatched to any gene: 3. Germline V gives CDR1 MNHEY, CDR2 SVGAGI. The length of the CDR3 is 12 residues. CDR3 sequence reads: CASRDRADEQFF. The CDR3 DNA reads TGTGCCAGCAGGGACAGGGCGGATGAGCAGTTCTTC.

V is TRBV30 and J is TRBJ1-1; D is possibly TRBD1 (5 bases). Deletions cut 2 bases from V and 5 bases from J, with 12 bases between. The CDR3 covers 13 residues. Germline CDR1 reads GTSNPN; CDR2 reads SVGIG (reference sequence). CDR3 sequence reads: CAWSWGRGTEAFF. CDR3 DNA: TGTGCCTGGAGTTGGGGGAGAGGTACTGAAGCTTTCTTT.

The chain uses TRBV6-1 and TRBJ2-7, with a possible D match to TRBD2 (6 bases). V shed 1 base and J shed 4 bases, with 11 bases lying between them. The CDR3 spans 14 residues. Germline V gene lookup returns CDR1 MNHNS and CDR2 SASEGT. In nucleotides, the CDR3 is TGTGCCAGCAGTGAAGGGGAGGCTCTTTACGAGCAGTACTTC. It encodes CASSEGEALYEQYF.

The chain is built from TRBV10-3 and TRBJ1-1, with TRBD1 identical over 7 bases. Germline CDR1 ENHRY, CDR2 SYGVKD. V trimming: 10 bases; J trimming: 11 bases; junction bases outside the gene matches: 16. This CDR3 contains 13 residues. Here the CDR3 reads CATSDQGGPQAFF. CDR3 bases: TGTGCCACCTCGGATCAGGGGGGGCCCCAGGCTTTCTTT.

The J gene is TRBJ1-1, the V gene TRBV7-3; D gene unclear. V was trimmed by 1 base and J by 1 base, leaving 4 bases between them. Looked up from germline, CDR1 is SGHTA and CDR2 is FQGTGA. This CDR3 is built from 13 residues. The chain's CDR3 is CASSLIPNTEAFF. The CDR3 DNA is TGTGCCAGCAGCTTAATCCCGAACACTGAAGCTTTCTTT.

This chain links TRBV6-4 with TRBJ1-2; 7 bases fit TRBD1. Unmatched junction bases numbered 8, after V lost 6 bases and J lost 7 bases. The CDR3 has 13 amino acids. The V gene's germline CDR1 is MRHNA and CDR2 SNTAGT. This CDR3 reads CASSPTGAGGYTF. Written as DNA, the CDR3 is TGTGCCAGCAGCCCTACAGGGGCGGGTGGCTACACCTTC.

V and J are TRBV5-6 and TRBJ1-2; D not resolved. The CDR3 has 12 residues. CDR1 SGHDT and CDR2 YYEEEE come from the germline V gene. Trimming took off 1 base at V and 6 bases at J, with 7 bases between the two ends. The CDR3 DNA is TGTGCCAGCAGCTTGCGGTGGCATGGCTACACCTTC. Translated, it gives CASSLRWHGYTF.

V usage is TRBV7-9 and J usage is TRBJ1-1; no clear D. This CDR3 region has 13 residues. V lost 4 bases, J lost 0 bases, and 6 bases lay in between. Germline CDR1 reads SEHNR; CDR2 reads FQNEAQ (reference sequence). CDR3 nucleotides: TGTGCCAGCAGCTCGACGGTGAACACTGAAGCTTTCTTT. Protein sequence: CASSSTVNTEAFF.

V usage is TRBV7-3 and J usage is TRBJ2-5, with D unresolved. Per the germline V gene, CDR1 is SGHTA and CDR2 is FQGTGA. With 4 bases removed from V and 7 bases from J, the gap between germline ends came to 7 bases. CDR3 length: 11 residues. The CDR3 DNA reads TGTGCCAGCAGCTGTGACTGGACCCAGTACTTC. Amino acids: CASSCDWTQYF.

The gene calls are TRBV6-5 and TRBJ1-2; TRBD1 is a possible D gene (6 bases). CDR1 is MNHEY, CDR2 SVGAGI, per germline. V was shortened by 4 bases and J by 4 bases, with 7 bases between the two germline ends. The CDR3 runs to 12 residues. This chain's CDR3 is CASSLDSYGYTF. The CDR3 region has the DNA TGTGCCAGCAGTTTGGACAGCTATGGCTACACCTTC.

The chain is built from TRBV9 and TRBJ2-5; 9 bases map to TRBD2. V shed 4 bases and J 2 bases; nucleotides not matched to a gene: 6. Germline values: CDR1 SGDLS, CDR2 YYNGEE. The CDR3 sequence is 15 residues long. CDR3 DNA: TGTGCCAGCAGCCTAGCGGGGACCCTACAAGAGACCCAGTACTTC. Protein product: CASSLAGTLQETQYF. The full variable domain, with the rest looked up from reference TRBV9 and TRBJ2-5, is DSGVTQTPKHLITATGQRVTLRCSPRSGDLSVYWYQQSLDQGLQFLIQYYNGEERAKGNILERFSAQQFPDLHSELNLSSLELGDSALYFCASSLAGTLQETQYFGPGTRLLVL.

About this clone: The junction departs from germline at one end; a sequencing error may be responsible. This chain uses TRBV2 with TRBJ1-2; D ambiguous. CDR1 is SNHLY and CDR2 is FYNNEI in the germline V gene. CDR3 length equals 13 residues. CDR3 nucleotide sequence: TGTGCCAGCAGGGAAGACTTGCTCGATGGCTACACCTTC. Translating gives CASREDLLDGYTF.

The rearrangement uses TRBV29-1 and TRBJ2-7, with TRBD1 as a possible D gene (5 bases). Trimming cost V 4 bases and J 3 bases, with 16 bases left between them. Germline-derived CDR1 and CDR2 are SQVTM and ANQGSEA. The CDR3 totals 14 residues. The DNA of the CDR3 is TGCAGCGTTGCCCCTATGAAGACAGACTACGAGCAGTACTTC. It codes for CSVAPMKTDYEQYF.

The chain uses TRBV27 and TRBJ1-1, with D possibly matching TRBD1 (5 bases). Trimming cost V 6 bases and J 4 bases, with 12 bases left between them. The CDR3 runs 13 residues. The germline gives CDR1 MNHEY, CDR2 SMNVEV (reference sequence). CDR3 nucleotide sequence: TGTGCCAGCAGATCAATCAGGGCCACTGAAGCTTTCTTT. Translation: CASRSIRATEAFF.

The chain combines TRBV27 with TRBJ1-6, with TRBD1 identical over 10 bases. Germline assignment: CDR1 MNHEY and CDR2 SMNVEV (reference sequence). The J segment lost 5 bases and the V segment lost 6 bases, leaving 7 bases of the junction unmatched. The CDR3 extends over 16 amino acids. CDR3 amino acids: CASSKTGGIDNSPLHF. The CDR3 DNA sequence: TGTGCCAGCAGCAAGACAGGGGGCATCGATAATTCACCCCTCCACTTT.

V usage is TRBV19 and J usage is TRBJ2-7; the D gene is possibly TRBD2 (5 bases). Germline loops: CDR1 LNHDA, CDR2 SQIVND (reference sequence). The CDR3 runs to 14 residues. V was shortened by 5 bases and J by 7 bases, with 18 bases between the two germline ends. This CDR3 reads CASSPRTGSREQYF. The CDR3 region has the DNA TGTGCCAGTAGTCCCCGGACTGGGAGTAGGGAGCAGTACTTC.

This clone was detected only a few times. CDR3 bases: TGTGCCAGCAGTCCGACAGGGGGTGCAGATACGCAGTATTTT. Translating gives CASSPTGGADTQYF. The chain links TRBV6-4 to TRBJ2-3; 9 nucleotides align to TRBD1. Trimming took 5 bases from V and 4 from J; bases not matched to a gene: 4. Germline V gene sequence: CDR1 MRHNA, CDR2 SNTAGT. This CDR3 comprises 14 residues.

This clone was recorded once. V gene TRBV29-1 combines with J gene TRBJ1-5, with 7 bases fitting TRBD1. V lost 6 bases and J lost 6; bases outside the gene matches: 8. The CDR3 is made up of 13 amino acids. CDR1 and CDR2 (germline): SQVTM, ANQGSEA. CDR3 amino acids: CSVKSGGGQPQHF. The CDR3 bases are TGCAGCGTCAAATCAGGGGGTGGTCAGCCCCAGCATTTT.

The chain uses TRBV7-6 and TRBJ2-3, with D unresolved. The CDR3 extends over 14 amino acids. Germline CDR1 and CDR2: SGHVS and FNYEAQ. With 5 bases removed from V and 2 bases from J, the gap between germline ends came to 11 bases. The CDR3 reads CASSPTPTTDTQYF. CDR3 nucleotides: TGTGCCAGCAGCCCGACCCCAACCACAGATACGCAGTATTTT.

This rearrangement joins TRBV19 to TRBJ1-5; 7 bases agree with TRBD1. V lost 4 bases and J lost 4; bases outside the gene matches: 7. The CDR3 is 15 amino acids. The germline CDR1 and CDR2 sequences are LNHDA and SQIVND (reference sequence). The CDR3 DNA is TGTGCCAGTAGTAGAACAGGGGAAAGGAATCAGCCCCAGCATTTT. It yields the protein CASSRTGERNQPQHF. Variable domain in full (rest from reference TRBV19 and TRBJ1-5): DGGITQSPKYLFRKEGQNVTLSCEQNLNHDAMYWYRQDPGQGLRLIYYSQIVNDFQKGDIAEGYSVSREKKESFPLTVTSAQKNPTAFYLCASSRTGERNQPQHFGDGTRLSIL.

This rearrangement joins TRBV5-1 to TRBJ2-6, with 8 bases identical to TRBD1. Germline CDR1 SGHRS, CDR2 YFSETQ. V lost 4 bases and J lost 0; bases outside the gene matches: 6. The CDR3 extends over 17 amino acids. The CDR3 nucleotides read TGCGCCAGCAGCCAGGGACAGGATTACTCTGGGGCCAACGTCCTGACTTTC. Amino acid sequence: CASSQGQDYSGANVLTF. Looking up the rest from reference TRBV5-1 and TRBJ2-6 gives the full variable domain: KAGVTQTPRYLIKTRGQQVTLSCSPISGHRSVSWYQQTPGQGLQFLFEYFSETQRNKGNFPGRFSGRQFSNSRSEMNVSTLELGDSALYLCASSQGQDYSGANVLTFGAGSRLTVL.

The gene calls are TRBV7-3 and TRBJ2-3; D might be TRBD2 (6 bases). Germline V gene lookup returns CDR1 SGHTA and CDR2 FQGTGA. The V end lost 2 bases, the J end lost 0 bases, and 9 bases lay between the germline ends. This CDR3 has 15 residues. CDR3 DNA: TGTGCCAGCAGCTTACTTGGGACTAGCACAGATACGCAGTATTTT. It translates to CASSLLGTSTDTQYF.

This clone showed up just once. The chain is built from TRBV7-2 and TRBJ1-1, with TRBD1 identical over 7 bases. This CDR3 has 13 amino acids. CDR1 is SGHTA and CDR2 is FQGNSA in the germline V gene. The V gene end was trimmed by 5 bases and the J gene end by 4 bases; junction bases not matched to a gene: 4. The CDR3 region is CASSTAGGTEAFF. CDR3 DNA: TGTGCCAGCAGCACCGCAGGGGGCACTGAAGCTTTCTTT.

The rearrangement links TRBV11-2 to TRBJ2-3; D is undetermined. V was shortened by 5 bases and J by 1 base, with 16 bases between the two germline ends. The germline CDR1 and CDR2 sequences are SGHAT and FQNNGV. This CDR3 spans 16 amino acids. The DNA for the CDR3 is TGTGCCAGCAGCCCTACAGATAGCCTGGGCACAGATACGCAGTATTTT. Protein: CASSPTDSLGTDTQYF.

The CDR3 sequence is CASLGPDGYTF. The CDR3 DNA follows: TGTGCCAGCTTGGGGCCGGATGGCTACACCTTC. The chain is built from TRBV28 and TRBJ1-2; D is perhaps TRBD1 (5 bases). CDR3 size: 11 residues. Per germline, CDR1 MDHEN and CDR2 SYDVKM. With 8 bases removed from V and 6 bases from J, the gap between germline ends came to 10 bases.

This clone was seen only a few times. The chain employs TRBV7-3 and TRBJ2-3, with D unresolved. CDR1 is SGHTA, CDR2 FQGTGA, per germline. V was cut by 5 bases and J by 6 bases, with 12 bases left in between. The CDR3 is made up of 13 amino acids. CDR3 amino acids: CASSPGPVDTQYF. CDR3 DNA: TGTGCCAGCAGCCCCGGACCTGTCGATACGCAGTATTTT. The full variable domain, completed using reference TRBV7-3 and TRBJ2-3, is GAGVSQTPSNKVTEKGKYVELRCDPISGHTALYWYRQSLGQGPEFLIYFQGTGAADDSGLPNDRFFAVRPEGSVSTLKIQRTERGDSAVYLCASSPGPVDTQYFGPGTRLTVL.

The gene calls are TRBV4-2 and TRBJ2-7, with TRBD1 identical over 7 bases. The CDR3 covers 13 residues. Germline CDR1 reads LGHNA; CDR2 reads YNFKEQ. Losses at the gene ends were 2 bases for V and 7 bases for J; bases not matched to a gene: 5. The CDR3 sequence is CASSQSDRLEQYF. The CDR3 DNA sequence: TGTGCCAGCAGCCAATCGGACAGGTTGGAGCAGTACTTC.

This chain joins TRBV27 and TRBJ1-1; 12 nucleotides line up with TRBD1. Germline V CDR1 and CDR2: MNHEY, SMNVEV (reference sequence). Trimming cost V 6 bases and J 0 bases; bases outside gene matches: 5. The CDR3 spans 16 residues. CDR3: CASSRDRGQMNTEAFF. CDR3 nucleotide sequence: TGTGCCAGCAGCCGGGACAGGGGGCAGATGAACACTGAAGCTTTCTTT.

The chain carries TRBV19 and TRBJ2-7; possibly TRBD2 for D (5 bases). The CDR3 is 14 residues long. V gave up 5 bases and J gave up 5 bases, with 16 bases separating them. Per the germline V gene, CDR1 is LNHDA and CDR2 is SQIVND (reference sequence). The CDR3 reads CASSPRRGPDEQYF. For the CDR3, the DNA is TGTGCCAGTAGTCCCCGGAGAGGGCCTGACGAGCAGTACTTC.

The rearrangement uses TRBV19 and TRBJ1-1, with 8 bases lining up with TRBD1. CDR1 is LNHDA and CDR2 is SQIVND in the germline V gene (reference sequence). CDR3 length: 13 amino acids. With V trimmed by 2 bases and J by 5 bases, 1 base remained unmatched. The CDR3 nucleotides are TGTGCCAGTAGTATATACAGGGGGACTGAAGCTTTCTTT. The encoded protein is CASSIYRGTEAFF.